This TCR beta chain was identified during a study of cytomegalovirus exposure and HLA in healthy donors. V shed 5 bases and J shed 4 bases, with 5 bases lying between them. CDR3 length equals 11 residues. CDR1 and CDR2 from the germline V gene are SNHLY and FYNNEI. The study ran its PCR with 60 Vbeta and 13 Jbeta primers. TCRdb's copy holds only in-frame clones and misses some; the assay was immunoSEQ multiplex PCR. The sample holds more than 95,000 clones, roughly 73% seen once. Sequences were obtained from PBMCs. The chain has TRBV2 and TRBJ2-5; D not resolved. The source is a woman between 40 and 55 years old in good health and CMV-seropositive. The CDR3 protein is CASSFIETQYF. The CDR3 nucleotides read TGTGCCAGCAGTTTCATAGAGACCCAGTACTTC. Filled out from reference TRBV2 and TRBJ2-5, the complete variable domain reads EPEVTQTPSHQVTQMGQEVILRCVPISNHLYFYWYRQILGQKVEFLVSFYNNEISEKSEIFDDQFSVERPDGSNFTLKIRSTKLEDSAMYFCASSFIETQYFGPGTRLLVL.